These 11 T cell receptor beta chains were all obtained from the same sample, sequenced in a study of T cells in Graves' hyperthyroidism and ophthalmopathy. There were TCR beta CDR3 regions amplified from RNA transcripts. RT-PCR in the first round (using the HTBI primer set) targeted the TCR CDR3. A single record per CDR3 protein comes from TCRdb applying MiXCR to the multiplex PCR reads. There are 450,000 to 550,000 distinct CDR3 sequences in the sample; around 24% occur only once, and approximately 11% lies in the top ten. The sequenced sample was blood. All receptors derive from a woman in her twenties or thirties with Graves' ophthalmopathy.

This clonotype has a count of ten or more. This chain uses TRBV15 with TRBJ2-2; no firm D call. The V and J ends lost 5 bases and 4 bases respectively, with 14 bases between them. Germline CDR1 reads LNHNV; CDR2 reads YYDKDF (reference sequence). This CDR3 has 15 residues. CDR3 sequence (DNA): TGTGCCACCAGCTCCCAATATGGGATCACCGGGGAGCTGTTTTTT. Its translation is CATSSQYGITGELFF.

This clonotype was picked up a small number of times. This chain connects TRBV3-1 to TRBJ2-7; a weak D match, TRBD1 (6 bases). Per germline, CDR1 LGHDT and CDR2 YNNKEL (reference sequence). This CDR3 comprises 14 residues. Trimming left V 1 base short and J 6 bases short, with 13 bases between. CDR3 nucleotides: TGTGCCAGCAGCCAAGTTATTATGGGGGCCGAGCAGTACTTC. Protein product: CASSQVIMGAEQYF.

This clonotype was detected only a few times. The V and J genes are TRBV18 and TRBJ1-2; the D is unclear. The V gene lost 2 bases and the J gene lost 6 bases, with 10 bases spanning the gap. Germline V gene lookup returns CDR1 KGHSH and CDR2 LQKENI. This CDR3 has 13 amino acids. CDR3 nucleotide sequence: TGTGCCAGCTCACCATCTACAGTGGATGGCTACACCTTC. Its protein product is CASSPSTVDGYTF.

This chain uses TRBV30 with TRBJ1-1; tentative D call: TRBD1 (6 bases). Germline loops: CDR1 GTSNPN, CDR2 SVGIG (reference sequence). CDR3 size: 15 residues. V was pared by 3 bases and J by 5 bases, with 19 bases between. DNA for the CDR3: TGTGCCTGGAGAAACAGGGAGTACCAGAGGACTGAAGCTTTCTTT. This gives the protein CAWRNREYQRTEAFF.

In its sample, this clonotype was seen a few times. This chain uses TRBV7-9 with TRBJ2-1; tentatively, D is TRBD1 (6 bases). The CDR3 extends over 13 amino acids. The germline V and J ends were trimmed by 1 base and 12 bases, with 13 bases remaining between them. Per germline, CDR1 SEHNR and CDR2 FQNEAQ (reference sequence). The CDR3 loop reads CASSLVQGLGQFF. The CDR3 bases are TGTGCCAGCAGCTTAGTACAGGGTCTGGGGCAGTTCTTC.

Ten or more counts support this clonotype. V is TRBV20-1 and J is TRBJ2-5; a possible D gene is TRBD1 (5 bases). Trimming removed 1 base from V and 2 bases from J, with 11 bases in between. CDR3 size: 14 residues. Looked up from germline, CDR1 is DFQATT and CDR2 is SNEGSKA (reference sequence). The CDR3 nucleotides are TGCAGTGCTAGAGCGACTCAGGGACAAGAGACCCAGTACTTC. Residues: CSARATQGQETQYF.

The sample holds many counts of this clonotype. J is TRBJ1-2 and V is TRBV6-2 or TRBV6-3; 8 bases align to TRBD1. The V segment lost 5 bases and the J segment 3 bases; nucleotides outside the gene matches: 11. CDR3 size: 16 residues. CDR1 and CDR2 (germline): MNHEY, SVGEGT. The CDR3 is CASSPQWGQEDYGYTF. As DNA, the CDR3 is TGTGCCAGCAGTCCCCAGTGGGGACAGGAAGACTATGGCTACACCTTC.

J is TRBJ2-7 and V is TRBV6-2 or TRBV6-3; D is ambiguous. The CDR3 has 13 amino acids. The V gene's germline CDR1 is MNHEY and CDR2 SVGEGT. The V and J ends lost 7 bases and 0 bases respectively, with 10 bases between them. This CDR3 is CASNADFSYEQYF. In DNA form, the CDR3 reads TGTGCCAGCAACGCTGACTTCTCCTACGAGCAGTACTTC.

Many counts were recorded for this clonotype. This chain links TRBV12-3 or TRBV12-4 with TRBJ1-3; no clear D. The CDR3 length is 15 residues. Trimming pared 4 bases from V and 2 bases from J, leaving 12 bases between. The CDR3 DNA is TGTGCCAGCAGTTCGGCAACCCTTCCTGGAAACACCATATATTTT. It codes for CASSSATLPGNTIYF.

There are many counts of this clonotype. The chain carries TRBV7-8 and TRBJ1-5, with D unclear. The germline CDR1 and CDR2 sequences are SGHVS and FQNEAQ. Trimming left V 0 bases short and J 6 bases short, with 15 bases between. The CDR3 sequence is 16 residues long. This CDR3 is CASSLAVGIWGQPQHF. CDR3 nucleotide sequence: TGTGCCAGCAGCTTAGCGGTGGGGATTTGGGGTCAGCCCCAGCATTTT.

This clonotype was counted at least ten times. This chain connects TRBV30 to TRBJ1-1, with a possible D match to TRBD1 (5 bases). The CDR3 extends over 13 amino acids. The germline gives CDR1 GTSNPN, CDR2 SVGIG (reference sequence). The V gene lost 4 bases and the J gene lost 4 bases, with 13 bases spanning the gap. CDR3 sequence: CAWTDRRFTEAFF. The CDR3 DNA is TGTGCCTGGACCGACAGAAGATTCACTGAAGCTTTCTTT.